Sequencing of this TCR beta chain was carried out in a study of blood T cell repertoires in COVID-19. Background on the study: There were acute and convalescent COVID-19 samples, and they came from the United States, Italy and Spain. Nucleic acid was either cDNA or gDNA, and it came from T cells, B-cell-depleted T cells, or PBMCs.

Repertoires were generated with immunoSEQ multiplex PCR, while TCRdb's copy carries only in-frame clones and drops some. This table holds about 130,000 clones, 80% found once. Trimming removed 2 bases from V and 4 bases from J, with 11 bases in between. Per the germline V gene, CDR1 is SEHNR and CDR2 is FQNEAQ (reference sequence). The CDR3 loop spans 15 amino acids. The TCR sequence derives from a man between 65 and 85 years old with acute or convalescent COVID-19. The chain couples TRBV7-9 to TRBJ1-4; D not certain. What was sequenced was peripheral blood. The CDR3 is CASSLFLQCNEKLFF. The CDR3 DNA follows: TGTGCCAGCAGCTTATTCCTGCAGTGTAATGAAAAACTGTTTTTT.